This is a list of T cell receptor beta chains from one sample in a study of CD8 T cells in Susac syndrome. TCRdb itself ran the immunoSEQ multiplex PCR reads through MiXCR, one entry per CDR3 protein. This sample has 100,000 to 150,000 distinct CDR3 sequences, with over 95% found just once. The sequencing sample was made of CD4+ T cells from PBMCs. These receptors were obtained from a human donor with Susac syndrome. Each CDR3 is given with its conserved first and last residue. Fields, in order: clone size, V gene, J gene, D gene, CDR3 protein, CDR3 DNA. A D gene is named only where the DNA matches it firmly. Clone size is given for some rows only: seen once, a few or many times, or a class if the clone is expanded.

-	TRBV6-2/TRBV6-3	TRBJ2-1	-	CASSYSSRNEQFF	TGTGCCAGCAGTTACTCTTCTAGGAATGAGCAGTTCTTC
-	TRBV28	TRBJ1-4	-	CASSLRARAGEKLFF	TGTGCCAGCAGTTTACGCGCGAGGGCGGGGGAAAAACTGTTTTTT
-	TRBV30	TRBJ1-3	-	CAWSEDSLNTIYF	TGTGCCTGGAGTGAGGACAGTTTAAACACCATATATTTT
-	TRBV7-9	TRBJ2-7	TRBD1	CASTTEGQGRYEQYF	TGTGCCAGCACCACGGAGGGACAGGGACGCTACGAGCAGTACTTC
once	TRBV15	TRBJ2-7	-	CATSRDIGDEQYF	TGTGCCACCAGCAGAGATATCGGGGACGAGCAGTACTTC
-	TRBV5-6	TRBJ1-5	-	CASSLWVWRDQPQHF	TGTGCCAGCAGTCTTTGGGTATGGAGGGATCAGCCCCAGCATTTT
-	TRBV20-1	TRBJ1-2	TRBD1	CSARGQGSYGYTF	TGCAGTGCTAGGGGACAGGGCTCATATGGCTACACCTTC
-	TRBV20-1	TRBJ1-1	-	CSANPDSHTEAFF	TGCAGTGCTAATCCGGACAGTCACACTGAAGCTTTCTTT
once	TRBV7-8	TRBJ2-7	-	CASSQHSSYEQYF	TGTGCCAGCAGCCAACATAGCTCCTACGAGCAGTACTTC
-	TRBV27	TRBJ1-2	-	CASRRAPEGYTF	TGTGCCAGCAGGCGGGCCCCCGAAGGCTACACCTTC
-	TRBV6-5	TRBJ2-7	TRBD2	CASSYSGTSGSRISYEQYF	TGTGCCAGCAGTTACTCAGGGACTAGCGGGAGTAGGATTTCGTACGAGCAGTACTTC
-	TRBV20-1	TRBJ1-5	-	CSARDLNGRAGGPQHF	TGCAGTGCTAGAGATCTAAACGGGAGGGCCGGGGGGCCCCAGCATTTT
once	TRBV5-4	TRBJ2-1	TRBD2	CASSPGLAALGKQFF	TGTGCCAGCAGTCCGGGACTAGCGGCCTTGGGGAAGCAGTTCTTC
-	TRBV12-3/TRBV12-4	TRBJ1-1	-	CASSVEINTEAFF	TGTGCCAGCAGTGTGGAAATAAACACTGAAGCTTTCTTT
-	TRBV3-1	TRBJ2-3	TRBD2	CASSRGLAADTQYF	TGTGCCAGCAGCCGAGGACTAGCGGCAGATACGCAGTATTTT
-	TRBV29-1	TRBJ2-1	TRBD2	CSVSRTSGNEQFF	TGCAGCGTCTCTAGGACTAGTGGCAATGAGCAGTTCTTC
-	TRBV29-1	TRBJ1-1	-	CSVLTGTANTEAFF	TGCAGCGTTCTGACAGGAACAGCTAACACTGAAGCTTTCTTT
-	TRBV14	TRBJ2-5	TRBD2	CASSFRLAGEETQYF	TGTGCCAGCAGCTTCCGACTAGCGGGAGAAGAGACCCAGTACTTC
-	TRBV20-1	TRBJ2-1	TRBD2	CSARASGTAGHNEQFF	TGCAGTGCTAGAGCTAGCGGGACGGCGGGGCACAATGAGCAGTTCTTC
-	TRBV6-6	TRBJ1-1	-	CASSYRERHTEAFF	TGTGCCAGCAGTTACAGGGAAAGGCACACTGAAGCTTTCTTT
once	TRBV18	TRBJ1-5	TRBD1	CASSPPRTGGDQPQHF	TGTGCCAGCTCACCACCGAGGACAGGGGGCGATCAGCCCCAGCATTTT
-	TRBV9	TRBJ1-1	-	CASSPRDTEAFF	TGTGCCAGCAGCCCACGGGACACTGAAGCTTTCTTT
once	TRBV15	TRBJ2-1	TRBD2	CATSPSGSSYNEQFF	TGTGCCACCAGCCCAAGCGGGAGCTCCTACAATGAGCAGTTCTTC
-	TRBV29-1	TRBJ1-1	-	CSVRSGGRDTEAFF	TGCAGCGTCCGAAGCGGGGGACGGGACACTGAAGCTTTCTTT
-	TRBV28	TRBJ1-5	-	CASSLGYDNQPQHF	TGTGCCAGCAGTTTGGGCTATGACAATCAGCCCCAGCATTTT
-	TRBV6-2/TRBV6-3	TRBJ2-7	-	CATSRAYPQTHF	TGTGCCACCAGCCGAGCTTACCCACAGACACACTTC
-	TRBV3-1	TRBJ2-1	-	CASSQVNPMKNEQFF	TGTGCCAGCAGCCAAGTTAACCCAATGAAGAATGAGCAGTTCTTC
-	TRBV29-1	TRBJ2-7	-	CSVESLTSYEQYF	TGCAGCGTTGAAAGTCTTACCTCCTACGAGCAGTACTTC
-	TRBV20-1	TRBJ2-4	TRBD1	CSAREVHRGTKNIQYF	TGCAGTGCTAGGGAAGTCCACAGGGGAACCAAAAACATTCAGTACTTC
-	TRBV9	TRBJ1-1	-	CASSARARTEAFF	TGTGCCAGCAGCGCCAGGGCCCGCACTGAAGCTTTCTTT
-	TRBV19	TRBJ2-1	TRBD2	CASSITASGRGNEQFF	TGTGCCAGTAGTATTACTGCTAGCGGGAGGGGTAATGAGCAGTTCTTC
once	TRBV18	TRBJ1-5	-	CASSPQQDQPQHF	TGTGCCAGCTCACCGCAGCAGGATCAGCCCCAGCATTTT
-	TRBV12-3/TRBV12-4	TRBJ1-2	-	CASVSGTAYGYTF	TGTGCCAGCGTCTCCGGGACGGCCTATGGCTACACCTTC
-	TRBV12-3/TRBV12-4	TRBJ1-1	-	CASSSMEGRYTEAFF	TGTGCCAGCTCCTCGATGGAGGGTAGGTACACTGAAGCTTTCTTT
-	TRBV20-1	TRBJ1-5	-	CSADDRLNQPQHF	TGCAGTGCTGACGACAGACTCAATCAGCCCCAGCATTTT
-	TRBV24-1	TRBJ2-7	-	CATSDSPDQAYEQYF	TGTGCCACCAGTGATTCACCCGACCAGGCCTACGAGCAGTACTTC
-	TRBV6-5	TRBJ1-1	-	CASSTGRVYTEAFF	TGTGCCAGCAGTACCGGACGGGTTTACACTGAAGCTTTCTTT
once	TRBV4-1	TRBJ1-5	-	CASSQYIGVGNQPQHF	TGCGCCAGCAGCCAATATATAGGAGTGGGCAATCAGCCCCAGCATTTT
-	TRBV28	TRBJ1-1	-	CASKEGGLNTEAFF	TGTGCCAGCAAAGAGGGCGGATTGAACACTGAAGCTTTCTTT
-	TRBV24-1	TRBJ1-5	-	CATSDQTHQPQHF	TGTGCCACCAGTGACCAGACTCATCAGCCCCAGCATTTT
-	TRBV12-5	TRBJ2-1	-	CASGTEPGAKQFF	TGTGCTAGTGGTACGGAACCGGGAGCCAAGCAGTTCTTC
-	TRBV20-1	TRBJ2-1	TRBD2	CSASVGGSSYNEQFF	TGCAGTGCTAGCGTGGGCGGGAGCTCCTACAATGAGCAGTTCTTC
-	TRBV12-3/TRBV12-4	TRBJ2-7	-	CASSLEDGLYEQYF	TGTGCCAGCAGTTTAGAGGACGGACTCTACGAGCAGTACTTC
-	TRBV9	TRBJ2-5	-	CASSVVVGPQETQYF	TGTGCCAGCAGCGTAGTCGTAGGGCCCCAAGAGACCCAGTACTTC
-	TRBV29-1	TRBJ2-3	TRBD2	CSALTGLAGSDTQYF	TGCAGCGCCCTAACCGGACTAGCGGGATCAGATACGCAGTATTTT
-	TRBV25-1	TRBJ2-7	-	CASRRPGPKSEQYF	TGTGCCAGCAGGAGACCGGGACCCAAGAGCGAGCAGTACTTC
-	TRBV18	TRBJ2-7	-	CASSRLNGDEQYF	TGTGCCAGCTCACGCCTCAATGGGGACGAGCAGTACTTC
-	TRBV6-5	TRBJ2-3	TRBD1	CASSYRQGEDTQYF	TGTGCCAGCAGTTACCGACAGGGCGAAGATACGCAGTATTTT
-	TRBV5-1	TRBJ2-3	TRBD1	CASSSKTGGTTDTQYF	TGCGCCAGCAGCTCCAAGACAGGGGGCACAACAGATACGCAGTATTTT
-	TRBV20-1	TRBJ1-1	-	CSALGLTNTEAFF	TGCAGTGCCCTGGGACTTACGAACACTGAAGCTTTCTTT
-	TRBV9	TRBJ2-1	TRBD2	CASSVRGGRVDEQFF	TGTGCCAGCAGCGTAAGAGGCGGGAGGGTGGATGAGCAGTTCTTC
-	TRBV12-3/TRBV12-4	TRBJ2-1	TRBD1	CATSGTGVRNEQFF	TGTGCCACCTCCGGGACAGGGGTCCGGAATGAGCAGTTCTTC
once	TRBV7-9	TRBJ2-7	TRBD2	CASSQMGTSSYEQYF	TGTGCCAGCAGCCAGATGGGGACTAGCTCCTACGAGCAGTACTTC